This TCR beta chain was recovered during a study of T cells in Graves' hyperthyroidism and ophthalmopathy. Amplified regions were TCR beta CDR3 sequences from RNA transcripts. The HTBI primer set was used in a first-round RT-PCR of the TCR CDR3. MiXCR, applied by TCRdb to the multiplex PCR reads, yields one record per CDR3 protein. In the table there are roughly 420,000 distinct CDR3 sequences, 15% to 17% of which are singletons. The authors deemed Graves' hyperthyroidism stable absent ophthalmopathy progression within 18 months. Newly diagnosed hyperthyroidism patients aged 18 to 65 years had disease lasting under 2 months. Between the trimmed V and J ends, which lost 3 bases and 0 bases, there was a span of 8 bases. Germline V gene sequence: CDR1 SGDLS, CDR2 YYNGEE. The CDR3 sequence is 14 residues long.

The rearrangement uses TRBV9 and TRBJ2-3, with D uncertain. The origin of this receptor is a woman aged 18-29 years with Graves' hyperthyroidism. Sequenced input: blood. CDR3 in amino acids: CASSGYGSTDTQYF. Here the CDR3 DNA reads TGTGCCAGCAGCGGATATGGTAGCACAGATACGCAGTATTTT.